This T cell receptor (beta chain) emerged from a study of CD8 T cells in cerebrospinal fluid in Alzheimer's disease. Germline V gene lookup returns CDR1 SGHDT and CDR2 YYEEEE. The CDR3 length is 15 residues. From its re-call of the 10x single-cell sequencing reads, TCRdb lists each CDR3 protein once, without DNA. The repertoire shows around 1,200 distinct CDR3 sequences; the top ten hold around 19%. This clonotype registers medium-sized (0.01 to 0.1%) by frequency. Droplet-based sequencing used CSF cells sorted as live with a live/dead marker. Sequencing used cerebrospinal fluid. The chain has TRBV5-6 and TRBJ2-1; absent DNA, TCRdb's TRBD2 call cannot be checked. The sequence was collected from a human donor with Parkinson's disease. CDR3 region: CASSLGLAGGNEQFF.